The entry below gives a single T cell receptor (beta chain) sequence along with its context. This clone was counted many times. Its antigen specificity is not known. The sample holds no much larger clone one base away, and base qualities are not on file. This specimen comes from a study of glioma-infiltrating T cells after dendritic cell vaccination (dated by TCRdb to about 2016). Regarding the research as a whole: A cohort of roughly 15 glioblastoma patients from Phase I and II dendritic cell vaccination trials was included, of whom 9 were newly diagnosed and 6 had recurrent disease. Between the early 2000s and the early 2010s, patients were given autologous tumor lysate-pulsed dendritic cell vaccination. The vaccine was prepared from monocyte-derived dendritic cells that were cultured for seven to eight days with IL-4 and GM-CSF and then pulsed overnight with autologous tumor lysate. Each patient got three intradermal injections of the dendritic cell vaccine, spaced at biweekly intervals, in the arm below the axilla. In glioblastoma patients vaccinated with dendritic cells, deep sequencing of TCR beta CDR3 regions served to measure tumor-infiltrating lymphocyte content and to compare repertoires between tumor and blood. Survival after dendritic cell vaccination was correlated with TCR sequencing metrics, including TIL content and tumor-blood repertoire overlap.

TCRB CDR3 regions were amplified from 2 to 2.5 ug genomic DNA, or all available DNA if less, using the immunoSEQ assay. The multiplex PCR employed 60 forward primers targeting TCR V beta segments and 13 reverse primers targeting J beta segments. Synthetic control templates were spiked into each sample at limiting dilution to estimate reads per starting template. Reads of 87 bp were generated by sequencing on the Illumina HiSeq System. Per the original workflow: PCR and sequencing errors were removed by a nearest neighbor algorithm that merged closely related sequences. TCR overlap was measured as the percentage of unique tumor TCR beta sequences also present in the same patient's peripheral blood. This immuneACCESS table, as held by TCRdb, lists in-frame sequences with V and J called but not all clones. Of the missing ones, under half trace to an unresolved V gene in checked studies; the others have no known cause. That table furnishes V, J and clone size, whereas the DNA furnished D and trimming. The sample table records 85,000 to 100,000 clones; 80% of these occur just once. Together, the top ten hold 5.4% of the sample.

Measured from the cysteine to the phenylalanine, the CDR3 is 13 residues long. Only the CDR3 part of the read is kept: 39 bases, read in frame from the first base. Based on the germline V gene, the CDR1 and CDR2 sequences are SGHRS and YFSETQ. Germline trimming: 6 bases from V, 3 bases from J; junction bases outside gene matches: 6. What the study reported, not specific to this receptor: The TCR overlap response model with three groups was called speculative and said to need prospective validation. The cohort was small and heterogeneous, with few patients having full blood and tumor sets and even fewer initial-recurrent tumor pairs. No direct relationship between TCR clonality and survival was found, suggesting a diverse polyclonal response may matter. Longer time to progression and overall survival after dendritic cell vaccination were predicted by higher estimated pretreatment TIL content.

The time point label, as the study defines it: after dendritic cell vaccination, including at tumor progression/relapse. Patients were selected for having adequate residual fresh-frozen tumor tissue and more than two years of available survival data. An isocitrate dehydrogenase mutation was not carried by any of the glioblastoma patients, although molecular status was otherwise variable. PBMC were collected before vaccination, two weeks after the third vaccination, and at tumor progression if tumor progression occurred. The Qiagen DNeasy Blood extraction Kit was used to extract genomic DNA. This TCR was sampled from a human donor with glioblastoma. The chain was built from TRBV5-1 and TRBJ2-7, with 7 bases aligning to TRBD2. The sample in question was blood, obtained after dendritic cell vaccination. The bases are TGCGCCAGCACCCCGGGGGGTTTCTACGAGCAGTACTTC. Its protein reads: CASTPGGFYEQYF.